The next 11 T cell receptor beta chains were all read from a single sample in a study of T-cell memory formation after mild COVID-19. TCRdb reprocessed the 5' RACE reads with MiXCR, giving one entry per CDR3 protein. The profile shows hundreds of thousands of distinct CDR3 sequences, 18% of them singletons. The sample comprised PBMCs or a T cell subset sorted from them (not recorded which). These receptors were taken from an adult woman who had mild COVID-19 (a few samples of this study predate the infection). Cell type and time point are not known.

This chain connects TRBV18 to TRBJ2-5, with 7 bases aligning to TRBD1. Per the germline V gene, CDR1 is KGHSH and CDR2 is LQKENI. J was trimmed by 3 bases and V by 2 bases; bases with no gene match: 6. The length of the CDR3 is 15 residues. The CDR3 is CASSPKNRGEETQYF. The CDR3 DNA reads TGTGCCAGCTCACCAAAGAACAGGGGCGAAGAGACCCAGTACTTC.

This clonotype was picked up a small number of times. The rearrangement joins TRBV4-1 to TRBJ1-2; TRBD1 is a possible D gene (6 bases). V lost 7 bases to trimming and J lost 2 bases, with 11 bases between them. Germline assignment: CDR1 MGHRA and CDR2 YSYEKL. This CDR3 is 13 amino acids long. CDR3 DNA sequence: TGCGCCAGCATGGGGGGGGGCAACTATGGCTACACCTTC. Translation gives CASMGGGNYGYTF.

The chain joins TRBV29-1 to TRBJ2-7; TRBD1 matches 7 bases. The germline V gene has CDR1 SQVTM and CDR2 ANQGSEA. The CDR3 has 13 amino acids. J was trimmed by 2 bases and V by 6 bases; bases with no gene match: 7. The CDR3 spells CSVRQGSTYEQYF. CDR3 in DNA: TGCAGCGTCAGACAGGGCTCTACCTACGAGCAGTACTTC.

This clonotype has only a few counts. The chain recombines TRBV6-5 with TRBJ1-1; TRBD1 matches at 8 bases. Germline loops: CDR1 MNHEY, CDR2 SVGAGI. J was trimmed by 5 bases and V by 5 bases; bases with no gene match: 4. CDR3 length equals 13 residues. The CDR3 loop reads CASSRNRGTEAFF. The CDR3 bases are TGTGCCAGCAGTCGAAACAGGGGGACTGAAGCTTTCTTT.

The sample holds a few counts of this clonotype. V gene TRBV6-5 combines with J gene TRBJ2-5; possible D gene TRBD2, 5 bases. CDR3 length equals 19 residues. The germline CDR1 and CDR2 sequences are MNHEY and SVGAGI. V was shortened by 5 bases and J by 2 bases, with 27 bases between the two germline ends. In DNA form, the CDR3 reads TGTGCCAGCAGTGGACCGGTACTCTCTAGGCGAGCGGAACAAGAGACCCAGTACTTC. Encoded protein: CASSGPVLSRRAEQETQYF.

In this sample, this clonotype turned up a few times. The rearrangement links TRBV12-5 to TRBJ2-5; 7 positions match TRBD1. The CDR3 runs to 14 residues. The V gene end was trimmed by 5 bases and the J gene end by 2 bases; junction bases not matched to a gene: 5. The V gene's germline CDR1 is LGHNT and CDR2 FRNRAP. Written as DNA, the CDR3 is TGTGCTAGTGGTAGGGACAGCGTTCAAGAGACCCAGTACTTC. Its protein is CASGRDSVQETQYF. The full variable domain, with the rest looked up from reference TRBV12-5 and TRBJ2-5, is DARVTQTPRHKVTEMGQEVTMRCQPILGHNTVFWYRQTMMQGLELLAYFRNRAPLDDSGMPKDRFSAEMPDATLATLKIQPSEPRDSAVYFCASGRDSVQETQYFGPGTRLLVL.

Only a few counts were recorded for this clonotype. The chain uses TRBV5-1 and TRBJ1-1; D unclear. Trimming shortened V by 0 bases and J by 2 bases, and 11 bases separated the two germline ends. The CDR3 consists of 15 residues. CDR1 is SGHRS and CDR2 is YFSETQ in the germline V gene. This CDR3 reads CASSLEPAPNTEAFF. CDR3 in DNA: TGCGCCAGCAGCTTGGAACCGGCCCCCAACACTGAAGCTTTCTTT.

The rearrangement links TRBV5-1 to TRBJ1-1; D not resolved. Per germline, CDR1 SGHRS and CDR2 YFSETQ. With 5 bases removed from V and 0 bases from J, the gap between germline ends came to 8 bases. The CDR3 runs to 13 residues. CDR3: CASSEVMNTEAFF. The DNA of the CDR3 is TGCGCCAGCAGTGAGGTTATGAACACTGAAGCTTTCTTT.

The chain couples TRBV2 to TRBJ1-5; possibly TRBD1 for D (5 bases). V was cut by 5 bases and J by 6 bases, with 14 bases left in between. This CDR3 has 14 residues. Germline CDR1 SNHLY, CDR2 FYNNEI. CDR3 DNA: TGTGCCAGCAGTCCGGGGCCCCCGGGTCAGCCCCAGCATTTT. Its translation is CASSPGPPGQPQHF.

This clonotype appeared a few times. This chain connects TRBV5-6 to TRBJ1-5; D call uncertain. CDR3 length: 12 residues. V lost 3 bases and J 8 bases, leaving 9 bases between the germline ends. Germline assignment: CDR1 SGHDT and CDR2 YYEEEE. The CDR3 protein is CASSSGSEPQHF. CDR3 DNA: TGTGCCAGCAGCTCCGGGTCCGAGCCCCAGCATTTT.

Only a few counts were recorded for this clonotype. The chain uses TRBV20-1 and TRBJ2-7; no clear D. Per the germline V gene, CDR1 is DFQATT and CDR2 is SNEGSKA (reference sequence). The CDR3 is made up of 12 amino acids. V lost 3 bases, J lost 6 bases, and 12 bases lay in between. CDR3: CSASKGSGEQYF. The CDR3 DNA sequence: TGCAGTGCTAGTAAGGGCTCAGGCGAGCAGTACTTC.